This paragraph covers one T cell receptor (beta chain) sequence. The data originate from a study of blood T cell repertoires in COVID-19. Looking at the study overall: In each case, the material was cDNA or gDNA derived from T cells, B-cell-depleted T cells, or PBMCs.

Some clones are missing from TCRdb's copy, which holds only in-frame ones; the method was immunoSEQ multiplex PCR. The sample has approximately 70,000 clones, approximately 77% seen once. The source is a woman between 65 and 79 years old with acute or convalescent COVID-19. Sequenced material: peripheral blood.

This CDR3 reads CASSQEIGQADQPQHF. CDR3 sequence (DNA): TGCGCCAGCAGCCAAGAAATTGGCCAGGCCGATCAGCCCCAGCATTTT. This chain links TRBV4-1 with TRBJ1-5; D uncertain. This CDR3 comprises 16 residues. V lost 0 bases and J lost 5, with 14 bases in between. Germline V CDR1 and CDR2: MGHRA, YSYEKL.